This TCR beta chain comes out of a study of CD8+CD57+ T cells in acquired aplastic anemia (dated 2018 in TCRdb). About the study as a whole: DNA extracted from sorted CD4+ and CD8+ cells had a mean of approximately 3.4 ug, with a range of roughly 0.19 to 27.4 ug. CD8+CD57+ expansion was defined as frequency above the mean frequency observed in healthy subjects. Here is what the overall study found, with its caveats: Although some 28 CD8+ CDR3 sequences were shared by patients and controls, these sequences appeared highly expressed in patients and within the immunodominant clones of patients. Patients and healthy controls showed no significant difference in CD8+ Simpson's diversity (P=0.060).

Patients chosen for sequencing had shown expansion of CD8+CD57+ cells by flow cytometry. Every patient had severe acquired aplastic anemia, diagnosed using the International Study of Aplastic Anemia and Agranulocytosis and Camitta criteria. At the time blood was sampled, none of the patients had received any therapy. TCR repertoires of sorted CD4+ and CD8+ blood T cells from severe aplastic anemia patients and healthy subjects were deep-sequenced in the study. Patients were enrolled under clinicaltrials.gov protocols 00001620, 01623167, 00001397, 00071045, 00081523 and 00961064 in the USA. Ficoll-Paque density gradient centrifugation was used to isolate peripheral blood mononuclear cells. Before DNA extraction, CD4+ and CD8+ T cells were sorted with FACS or magnetic beads. Genomic DNA served as template for TCR beta VDJ combination and CDR3 sequence profiling. TCR repertoire sequencing was run on an Illumina HiSeq 2000. In the paper's pipeline: TRBV/TRBJ rearrangement plots, CDR3 size and DJ length profiles, and Simpson's diversity index were used to evaluate the repertoires. The immunodominant clone was defined as the most abundant DNA sequence in deep sequencing data. CDR3 amino acid sequences were screened for sharing across subjects and were compared with published repertoires and the VDJdb database. The public reads were quality trimmed at Q25 with fastp and then assembled into clones with MiXCR by TCRdb, keeping productive beta chains. All rows with the same CDR3 protein become a single entry with the most common DNA and genes. It is TCRdb's table, rather than the study itself, that gives the V and J calls and clone size. Here the sample has around 500,000 distinct CDR3 sequences; around 32% occur a single time. Of the sample, nearly 0.85% is held by the ten largest clones.

For this chain, trimming is 1 base at the V end and 4 bases at the J end, and the number of junction bases without a gene match is 9. The CDR3, from cysteine to phenylalanine, totals 16 residues. The kept DNA is CDR3 alone, 48 bases in frame from the first base. Based on the germline V gene, the CDR1 and CDR2 sequences are MNHEY and SVGAGI. A word on this clonotype: This receptor's antigen is unknown. No per-base quality is available; no much larger clone lies one base away.

Rearrangement joined TRBV6-5 to TRBJ1-2; a stretch of 7 junction bases matches TRBD1. The receptor was isolated from a human donor with aplastic anemia. Source material: sorted CD4+, CD8+, or CD8+CD57+ T cells (not recorded which) from PBMCs. The CDR3 here reads CASSYLRTGGGYGYTF. At the DNA level, the sequence is TGTGCCAGCAGTTACTTACGGACAGGCGGGGGCTATGGCTACACCTTC.